Presented here are 26 T cell receptor beta chains from one specimen sequenced in a study of identical twins. Using its own MiXCR run on the 5' RACE reads, TCRdb lists one record per CDR3 protein. The sample lists approximately 700,000 distinct CDR3 sequences, roughly 18% occurring once. This sample was shared with a second study, whose subject was T cells expressing NK-cell markers.

Material: PBMCs. These receptors were collected from a young woman in good health.

The J gene is TRBJ1-2, the V gene TRBV3-1; possibly TRBD1 for D (6 bases). V was clipped by 2 bases and J by 6 bases, with 13 bases between them. The CDR3 has 14 residues. The germline V gene encodes CDR1 LGHDT and CDR2 YNNKEL (reference sequence). CDR3 protein: CASSQLPGADGYTF. CDR3 sequence (DNA): TGTGCCAGCAGCCAACTCCCAGGGGCGGATGGCTACACCTTC.

The chain joins TRBV7-2 to TRBJ1-2, with a tentative D call TRBD1 (5 bases). V dropped 5 bases and J dropped 6 bases, with 22 bases sitting between them. This CDR3 is 16 amino acids long. CDR1 SGHTA and CDR2 FQGNSA come from the germline V gene. CDR3 residues: CASSPPGGVTVNGYTF. Here the CDR3 DNA reads TGTGCCAGCAGCCCCCCGGGGGGGGTCACTGTCAATGGCTACACCTTC.

This clonotype was recorded a few times. The V call is TRBV20-1, the J call TRBJ2-7; D is unresolved. CDR3 length: 8 residues. From germline, CDR1 is DFQATT and CDR2 SNEGSKA (reference sequence). CDR3 protein: CSFYEQYF. CDR3 in DNA: TGCAGCTTCTACGAGCAGTACTTC.

This sequence joins TRBV20-1 and TRBJ2-7, with D hard to call. CDR1 DFQATT and CDR2 SNEGSKA come from the germline V gene (reference sequence). CDR3 length equals 14 residues. Trimming cost V 6 bases and J 3 bases, with 18 bases left between them. The CDR3 protein is CSALRGGNRYEQYF. CDR3 DNA: TGCAGTGCCCTTAGAGGTGGGAATCGCTACGAGCAGTACTTC.

This clonotype was detected a few times. The chain has TRBV7-9 and TRBJ1-5; 8 positions match TRBD1. The germline V gene has CDR1 SEHNR and CDR2 FQNEAQ (reference sequence). The CDR3 consists of 15 residues. J gave up 0 bases and V 7 bases, and 5 bases lay outside the gene matches. The CDR3 DNA reads TGTGCCAGCACAGCAGGGACAGGTAGCAATCAGCCCCAGCATTTT. Translating it yields CASTAGTGSNQPQHF.

A few counts support this clonotype. This chain joins TRBV5-1 and TRBJ2-1, with 15 positions matching TRBD2. The CDR3 length is 15 residues. CDR1 SGHRS and CDR2 YFSETQ come from the germline V gene. V lost 4 bases and J lost 9; bases outside the gene matches: 5. This chain's CDR3 is CASSPGLAGGTEQFF. The CDR3 DNA reads as TGCGCCAGCAGCCCGGGACTAGCGGGAGGCACTGAGCAGTTCTTC.

The J gene is TRBJ2-2, the V gene TRBV6-1, with TRBD2 matching over 11 bases. Germline CDR1 and CDR2: MNHNS and SASEGT. CDR3 length: 15 residues. V was pared by 4 bases and J by 7 bases, with 5 bases of the junction left unmatched. The CDR3 coding sequence is TGTGCCAGCAGTGTTGGGACTAGCGGTATCGGGGAGCTGTTTTTT. Encoded protein: CASSVGTSGIGELFF.

The genes are TRBV5-6 and TRBJ2-3; the D gene is possibly TRBD1 (7 bases). The CDR3 runs to 17 residues. V was shortened by 4 bases and J by 3 bases, with 21 bases between the two germline ends. Per germline, CDR1 SGHDT and CDR2 YYEEEE. The CDR3 reads CASSHLKTGRTTDTQYF. CDR3 sequence (DNA): TGTGCCAGCAGCCACCTAAAGACAGGGAGGACGACAGATACGCAGTATTTT.

This clonotype was seen a handful of times. The chain joins TRBV5-1 to TRBJ2-1, with D tentatively TRBD1 (5 bases). Trimming removed 4 bases from V and 3 bases from J, with 20 bases in between. There are 17 residues in the CDR3. Germline lookup yields CDR1 SGHRS and CDR2 YFSETQ. Here the CDR3 DNA reads TGCGCCAGCAGCCACGACAGTTCCCGCCGGTACTACAATGAGCAGTTCTTC. Translated: CASSHDSSRRYYNEQFF.

The J gene is TRBJ2-7, the V gene TRBV4-2; D is perhaps TRBD1 or TRBD2 (5 bases each). Trimming shortened V by 1 base and J by 5 bases, and 18 bases separated the two germline ends. The CDR3 runs to 16 residues. Germline assignment: CDR1 LGHNA and CDR2 YNFKEQ. The CDR3 region is CASSQGNLREIDEQYF. CDR3 in DNA: TGTGCCAGCAGCCAAGGTAATCTCAGGGAGATCGACGAGCAGTACTTC.

This clonotype occurred a few times. The V call is TRBV12-3 or TRBV12-4, the J call TRBJ1-2, with 10 bases lining up with TRBD1. V trimming: 4 bases; J trimming: 3 bases; junction bases outside the gene matches: 2. This CDR3 comprises 14 residues. The CDR3 nucleotides read TGTGCCAGCAGTTCCGGGACAGGGGACTATGGCTACACCTTC. Protein sequence: CASSSGTGDYGYTF.

V is TRBV6-1 and J is TRBJ2-7; 7 bases agree with TRBD2. This CDR3 comprises 17 residues. Germline trimming cut 4 bases from V and 1 base from J; bases unmatched to any gene: 13. CDR1 and CDR2 from the germline V gene are MNHNS and SASEGT. CDR3 coding DNA: TGTGCCAGCAGTGCCCAAGGCGGGAGACTTTGGTCCTACGAGCAGTACTTC. It encodes CASSAQGGRLWSYEQYF.

V gene TRBV11-2 combines with J gene TRBJ2-1, with TRBD2 identical over 10 bases. The CDR3 covers 18 residues. CDR1 is SGHAT and CDR2 is FQNNGV in the germline V gene. V shed 1 base and J 4 bases; nucleotides not matched to a gene: 10. The CDR3 sequence: CASSLVWHAAGGYNEQFF. The CDR3 DNA is TGTGCCAGCAGCTTAGTTTGGCATGCAGCGGGAGGGTACAATGAGCAGTTCTTC.

The chain employs TRBV10-3 and TRBJ2-1; 7 nucleotides align to TRBD1. The length of the CDR3 is 15 residues. The junction had 8 bases not matched to a gene; V was cut back by 6 bases and J by 3 bases. The germline V gene has CDR1 ENHRY and CDR2 SYGVKD. DNA of the CDR3: TGTGCCATCAGCGGGTCGGGACAGAACTACAATGAGCAGTTCTTC. Its translation is CAISGSGQNYNEQFF.

The rearrangement uses TRBV20-1 and TRBJ1-3; no firm D call. Deletions cut 5 bases from V and 4 bases from J, with 12 bases between. CDR3 length: 13 residues. Germline CDR1 and CDR2: DFQATT and SNEGSKA (reference sequence). The CDR3 is CSAPVYSGNTIYF. In nucleotides, the CDR3 is TGCAGTGCTCCCGTATACTCGGGAAACACCATATATTTT.

V gene TRBV29-1 combines with J gene TRBJ2-2; 9 nucleotides match TRBD2. Germline CDR1 and CDR2: SQVTM and ANQGSEA. The junction had 13 bases not matched to a gene; V was cut back by 2 bases and J by 6 bases. CDR3 length equals 17 residues. The CDR3 nucleotides read TGCAGCGTTGAAATACTAGCGGGCCCCGACCCCCCCGGGGAGCTGTTTTTT. It is translated as CSVEILAGPDPPGELFF.

The chain recombines TRBV20-1 with TRBJ2-3; the match to TRBD2 covers 8 bases. The CDR3 covers 19 residues. J lost 0 bases, V lost 0 bases, and 14 bases had no gene match. Germline CDR1 DFQATT, CDR2 SNEGSKA (reference sequence). The DNA for the CDR3 is TGCAGTGCTAGAGATTTCCGTACTAGCGGCGGGCCTAGCACAGATACGCAGTATTTT. Translated: CSARDFRTSGGPSTDTQYF.

This clonotype was seen a handful of times. The V gene is TRBV5-6, the J gene TRBJ1-2, with a weak D call TRBD1 (5 bases). V was trimmed by 4 bases and J by 4 bases, leaving 17 bases between them. Germline V gene data show CDR1 as SGHDT and CDR2 as YYEEEE. The CDR3 runs to 15 residues. CDR3 sequence: CASSPTLGRRYGYTF. The CDR3 DNA reads TGTGCCAGCAGCCCCACCCTGGGACGGCGCTATGGCTACACCTTC.

This clonotype showed up just a few times. This chain uses TRBV29-1 with TRBJ1-2; 9 nucleotides align to TRBD1. From germline, CDR1 is SQVTM and CDR2 ANQGSEA. J gave up 1 base and V 6 bases, and 3 bases lay outside the gene matches. The CDR3 length is 13 residues. CDR3 in DNA: TGCAGCGTGGGGACAGGGTATAACTATGGCTACACCTTC. Translating it yields CSVGTGYNYGYTF.

The chain combines TRBV6-2 or TRBV6-3 with TRBJ2-1; 10 bases agree with TRBD1. With V trimmed by 6 bases and J by 4 bases, 12 bases remained unmatched. CDR1 is MNHEY, CDR2 SVGEGT, per germline. The CDR3 runs to 17 residues. In DNA, the CDR3 is TGTGCCAGCAGACTTCTCGGGACAGGGGAATCGTACAATGAGCAGTTCTTC. Translation gives CASRLLGTGESYNEQFF.

The CDR3: CASSLFLAGASDTQYF. CDR3 DNA sequence: TGTGCCAGCAGTTTATTTCTAGCGGGAGCATCAGATACGCAGTATTTT. This sequence joins TRBV12-3 or TRBV12-4 and TRBJ2-3; 10 bases are a match to TRBD2. The ends lost 2 bases at V and 4 bases at J; junction bases unmatched: 6. The CDR3 contains 16 residues.

This clonotype came up a few times. The V gene is TRBV7-6, the J gene TRBJ2-7; 10 nucleotides align to TRBD2. This CDR3 has 17 residues. J lost 2 bases, V lost 4 bases, and 11 bases had no gene match. Per germline, CDR1 SGHVS and CDR2 FNYEAQ. The CDR3 coding sequence is TGTGCCAGCAGCTCCCATGGGGGACTAGCGAGAACCTACGAGCAGTACTTC. This sequence encodes CASSSHGGLARTYEQYF.

This CDR3 reads CASSPLPGEETQYF. As DNA, the CDR3 is TGTGCCAGCTCACCATTACCCGGGGAAGAGACCCAGTACTTC. V gene TRBV18 combines with J gene TRBJ2-5; a possible D gene is TRBD2 (5 bases). The CDR3 has 14 residues. Trimming shortened V by 2 bases and J by 3 bases, and 10 bases separated the two germline ends. Germline CDR1 and CDR2: KGHSH and LQKENI.

This chain links TRBV10-3 with TRBJ1-1; D gene unclear. The germline CDR1 and CDR2 sequences are ENHRY and SYGVKD. Trimming took 7 bases from V and 0 from J, leaving 15 bases between them. This CDR3 has 15 residues. CDR3 nucleotide sequence: TGTGCCATCACCGCGACCCCTTACTTGAACACTGAAGCTTTCTTT. Amino acids: CAITATPYLNTEAFF.

In this sample, this clonotype turned up many times. The rearrangement uses TRBV20-1 and TRBJ2-1; 7 nucleotides match TRBD2. The CDR3 spans 15 residues. The J segment lost 0 bases and the V segment lost 5 bases, leaving 7 bases of the junction unmatched. The V gene's germline CDR1 is DFQATT and CDR2 SNEGSKA (reference sequence). CDR3 DNA sequence: TGCAGTGCTTCAATCGGCGGGAGCTCCTACAATGAGCAGTTCTTC. This sequence encodes CSASIGGSSYNEQFF.

The genes are TRBV12-3 or TRBV12-4 and TRBJ1-1, with 7 bases fitting TRBD1. This CDR3 has 13 amino acids. Unmatched junction bases numbered 5, after V lost 6 bases and J lost 4 bases. Here the CDR3 DNA reads TGTGCCAGCAGGGAAGGGACAGTCACTGAAGCTTTCTTT. It yields the protein CASREGTVTEAFF.